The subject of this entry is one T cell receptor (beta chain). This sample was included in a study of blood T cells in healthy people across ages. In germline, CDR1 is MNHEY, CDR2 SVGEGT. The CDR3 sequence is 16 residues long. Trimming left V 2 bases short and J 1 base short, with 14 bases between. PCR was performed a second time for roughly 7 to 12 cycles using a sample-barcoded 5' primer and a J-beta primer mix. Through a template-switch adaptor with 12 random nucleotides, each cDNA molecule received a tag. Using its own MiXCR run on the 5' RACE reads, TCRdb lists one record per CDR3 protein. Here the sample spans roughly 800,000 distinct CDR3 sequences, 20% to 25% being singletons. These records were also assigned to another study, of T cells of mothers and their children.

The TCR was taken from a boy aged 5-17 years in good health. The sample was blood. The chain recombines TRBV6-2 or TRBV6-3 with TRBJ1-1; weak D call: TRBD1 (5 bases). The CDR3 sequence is CASSYLREASNTEAFF. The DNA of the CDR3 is TGTGCCAGCAGTTACCTCAGGGAGGCGTCGAACACTGAAGCTTTCTTT.